A selection of T cell receptor beta chains follows, all from one sample in a study of shared clonotypes between healthy human individuals. The repertoire was sequenced with immunoSEQ multiplex PCR; TCRdb's copy has only in-frame clones and lacks some. Of 2,500,000 or so clones listed, less than 95% are singletons. Sequencing was done on a sample of naive CD4+ T cells from PBMCs. These receptors originate from a man aged 18 to 29 in good health. Some clones in this sample may be carry-over from other donors' samples. Each CDR3 is given without its conserved first and last residue.

V gene,J gene,CDR3 protein
TRBV7-2,TRBJ1-2,ASSLLGRSGYT
TRBV5-1,NA,ASRRIGQGFDEQY
TRBV5-1,TRBJ1-3,ASRQGIGSGNTIY
TRBV5-6,TRBJ1-1,ASSGGTGAVNTEAF
TRBV11-3,TRBJ2-3,ASSLWDRLSTDTQY
TRBV29-1,TRBJ1-1,SVVWHENTEAF
TRBV18,TRBJ1-3,ASSLGQGNSLVSGNTIY
TRBV7-6,TRBJ2-1,ASSVVTSGSNEQF
TRBV4-3,TRBJ2-7,ASSQQEDRAYEQY
TRBV2,TRBJ2-7,ATSSGRAYEQY
TRBV5-1,TRBJ2-2,ASSLAQVNTGELF
TRBV28,TRBJ2-7,ASSLRQGSYEQY
TRBV27,TRBJ2-7,ASSLRAGSPGEQY
TRBV19,TRBJ2-5,ASGLAGRAETQY
TRBV5-4,TRBJ2-3,ASSLPSSTEDTQY
TRBV5-1,TRBJ1-2,ASSSYRGSDYGYT
TRBV28,TRBJ2-2,ASSLPGLSTGELF
TRBV18,TRBJ2-5,ASSPPPGTETQY
TRBV2,TRBJ1-5,ASRNDGGGRKNQPQH
TRBV5-4,TRBJ1-2,ASSFRHAYGYT
TRBV5-5,TRBJ2-4,ASSLGPSGNIQY
TRBV28,TRBJ1-5,ASSQGDGNQPQH
TRBV2,TRBJ2-5,ARESGRQETQY
TRBV28,TRBJ1-4,ASSLGGTGNEKLF
TRBV19,TRBJ1-2,ASSFTGIVDYGYT
TRBV30,TRBJ2-3,AWSAPLSTDTQY
TRBV7-3,TRBJ2-5,ASSTWGYQETQY
TRBV5-4,TRBJ1-6,ASSADRADNSPLH
TRBV5-5,TRBJ2-1,ASSSRHLAGYNEQF
TRBV6-5,TRBJ2-3,ASRPIRTDTDTQY
TRBV4-3,TRBJ2-7,ASRSGITGEQY
TRBV18,TRBJ1-2,ASSPSMNGYT
TRBV7-9,TRBJ2-1,ASSLVGPKGNEQF
TRBV11-2,TRBJ1-3,ASSNKTGLRSGNTIY
TRBV10-3,TRBJ1-2,AISESGTGNGYT